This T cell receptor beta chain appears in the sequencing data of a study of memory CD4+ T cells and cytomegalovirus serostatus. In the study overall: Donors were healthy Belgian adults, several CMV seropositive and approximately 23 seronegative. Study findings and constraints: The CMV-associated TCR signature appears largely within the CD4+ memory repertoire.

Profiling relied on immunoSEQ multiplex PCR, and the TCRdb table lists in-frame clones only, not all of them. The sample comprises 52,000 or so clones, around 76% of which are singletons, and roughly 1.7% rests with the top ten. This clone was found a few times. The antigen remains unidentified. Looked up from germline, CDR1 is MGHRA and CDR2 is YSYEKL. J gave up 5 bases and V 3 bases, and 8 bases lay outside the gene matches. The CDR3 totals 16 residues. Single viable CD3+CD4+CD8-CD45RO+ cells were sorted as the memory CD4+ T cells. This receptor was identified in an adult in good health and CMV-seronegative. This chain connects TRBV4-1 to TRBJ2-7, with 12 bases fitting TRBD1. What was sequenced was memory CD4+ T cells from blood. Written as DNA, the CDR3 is TGCGCCAGCAGCCATACCCCGGGACAGGGGGCCCACGAGCAGTACTTC. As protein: CASSHTPGQGAHEQYF.